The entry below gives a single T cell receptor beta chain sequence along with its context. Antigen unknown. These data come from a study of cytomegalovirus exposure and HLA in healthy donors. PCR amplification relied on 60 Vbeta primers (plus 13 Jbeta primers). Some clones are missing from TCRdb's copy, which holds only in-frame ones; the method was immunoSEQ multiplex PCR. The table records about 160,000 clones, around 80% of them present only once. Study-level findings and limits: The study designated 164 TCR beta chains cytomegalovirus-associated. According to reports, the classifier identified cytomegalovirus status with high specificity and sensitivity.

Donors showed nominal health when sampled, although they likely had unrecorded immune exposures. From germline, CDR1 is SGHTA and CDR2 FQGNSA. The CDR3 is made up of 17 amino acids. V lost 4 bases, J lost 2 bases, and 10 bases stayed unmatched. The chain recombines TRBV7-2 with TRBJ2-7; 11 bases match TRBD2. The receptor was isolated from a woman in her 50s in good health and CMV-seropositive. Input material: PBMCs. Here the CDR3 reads CASSYTSGSSSPYEQYF. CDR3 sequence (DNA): TGTGCCAGCAGCTACACTAGCGGGAGTTCCTCGCCCTACGAGCAGTACTTC.